The sequence of this T cell receptor beta chain was determined in a study of T cells after yellow fever vaccination. For the study at large: Low-cell-number fractions were prepared with SMART-Seq v4 Ultra Low Input. The study, taken as a whole, reports: Booster samples showed a return of most primary-vaccination clones (roughly 95% CD4, 70% to 90% CD8).

They built TCR cDNA with 5'RACE template switching, a step that put in a universal primer site and UMIs. TCRdb reprocessed the 5' RACE reads via MiXCR and lists one record per CDR3 protein. The sample lists more than 350,000 distinct CDR3 sequences, around a tenth occurring once. This clonotype was detected a few times. Its antigen is unidentified. CDR3 size: 12 residues. Looked up from germline, CDR1 is LNHNV and CDR2 is YYDKDF (reference sequence). V was clipped by 1 base and J by 4 bases, with 3 bases between them. The sequence was obtained from a man in his late teens or twenties who received the YFV17D yellow fever vaccine. The chain combines TRBV15 with TRBJ2-3; D is uncertain. The sequences come from PBMCs, collected on the day of the first yellow fever vaccination. CDR3 bases: TGTGCCACCAGCAGAGGATCAGATACGCAGTATTTT. It is translated as CATSRGSDTQYF.